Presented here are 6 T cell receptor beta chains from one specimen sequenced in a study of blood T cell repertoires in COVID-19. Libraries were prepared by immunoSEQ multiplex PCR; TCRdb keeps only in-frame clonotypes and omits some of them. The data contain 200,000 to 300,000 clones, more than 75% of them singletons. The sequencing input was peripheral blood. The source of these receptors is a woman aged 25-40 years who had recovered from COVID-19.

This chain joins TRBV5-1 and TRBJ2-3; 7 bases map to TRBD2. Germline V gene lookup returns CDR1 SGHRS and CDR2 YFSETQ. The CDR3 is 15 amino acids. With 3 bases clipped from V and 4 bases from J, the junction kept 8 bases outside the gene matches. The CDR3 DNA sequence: TGCGCCAGCAGCTGGGGGGGTAGAGGCGCAGATACGCAGTATTTT. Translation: CASSWGGRGADTQYF.

The chain's CDR3 is CATSRATDQQYF. CDR3 bases: TGTGCCACCAGCAGAGCGACTGATCAGCAGTACTTC. The chain carries TRBV15 and TRBJ2-7; D gene unclear. CDR3 length: 12 amino acids. Germline CDR1 LNHNV, CDR2 YYDKDF (reference sequence). The V and J ends lost 1 base and 8 bases respectively, with 9 bases between them. Full variable domain (missing parts from reference TRBV15 and TRBJ2-7): DAMVIQNPRYQVTQFGKPVTLSCSQTLNHNVMYWYQQKSSQAPKLLFHYYDKDFNNEADTPDNFQSRRPNTSFCFLDIRSPGLGDTAMYLCATSRATDQQYFGPGTRLTVT.

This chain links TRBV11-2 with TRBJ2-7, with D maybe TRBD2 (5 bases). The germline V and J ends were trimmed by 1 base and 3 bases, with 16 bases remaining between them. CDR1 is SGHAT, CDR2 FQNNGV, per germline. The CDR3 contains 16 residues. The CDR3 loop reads CASSLVSALPDYEQYF. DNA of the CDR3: TGTGCCAGCAGCTTAGTTAGCGCACTCCCCGACTACGAGCAGTACTTC.

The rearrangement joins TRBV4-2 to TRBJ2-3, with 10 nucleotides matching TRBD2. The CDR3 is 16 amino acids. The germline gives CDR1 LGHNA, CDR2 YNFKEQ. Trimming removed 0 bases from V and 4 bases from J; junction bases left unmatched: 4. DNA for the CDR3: TGTGCCAGCAGCCAAGATCAGCGGGGGGGCCCAGATACGCAGTATTTT. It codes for CASSQDQRGGPDTQYF.

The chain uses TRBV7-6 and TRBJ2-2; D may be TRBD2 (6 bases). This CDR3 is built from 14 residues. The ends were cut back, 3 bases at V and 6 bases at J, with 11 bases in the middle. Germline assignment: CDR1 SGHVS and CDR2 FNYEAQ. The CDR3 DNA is TGTGCCAGCAGCTTGTCTGGGGGGTCCGGGGAGCTGTTTTTT. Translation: CASSLSGGSGELFF.

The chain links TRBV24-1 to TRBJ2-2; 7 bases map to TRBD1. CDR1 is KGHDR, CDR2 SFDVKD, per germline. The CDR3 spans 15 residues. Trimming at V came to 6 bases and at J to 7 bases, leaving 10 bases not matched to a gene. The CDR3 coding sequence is TGTGCCACCAGTCCGGGACAGCCCCTGAACGGGGAGCTGTTTTTT. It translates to CATSPGQPLNGELFF.